One and the same sample provided the 5 T cell receptor beta chains below, sequenced in a study of T cells in Graves' hyperthyroidism and ophthalmopathy. Template material for amplifying TCR beta CDR3 regions consisted of RNA transcripts. Using the HTBI primer set, a first-round RT-PCR was run on the TCR CDR3. TCRdb fed the multiplex PCR reads into MiXCR, producing one record per CDR3 protein. The repertoire holds approximately 620,000 distinct CDR3 sequences, with 16% as singletons. The sample comprised blood. The receptors here all came from a woman between 40 and 50 years old with Graves' ophthalmopathy.

V gene TRBV28 combines with J gene TRBJ1-2; D might be TRBD1 (6 bases). The CDR3 contains 14 residues. Germline V gene sequence: CDR1 MDHEN, CDR2 SYDVKM. Trimming took off 1 base at V and 8 bases at J, with 14 bases between the two ends. The CDR3 region has the DNA TGTGCCAGCAGTTTATCCACTAACAGGGAGGGCTACACCTTC. It specifies CASSLSTNREGYTF.

As DNA, the CDR3 is TGTGCCTGGAGGGAAGCCGGACTAGCGGGCCCGGATACCATTTGGTTCTTC. Translating it yields CAWREAGLAGPDTIWFF. This chain connects TRBV30 to TRBJ2-1; 11 nucleotides line up with TRBD2. J lost 15 bases, V lost 3 bases, and 22 bases had no gene match. The germline gives CDR1 GTSNPN, CDR2 SVGIG (reference sequence). This CDR3 spans 17 amino acids.

This chain joins TRBV11-2 and TRBJ2-2; no firm D call. The CDR3 spans 15 residues. Trimming left V 5 bases short and J 1 base short, with 11 bases between. Germline-derived CDR1 and CDR2 are SGHAT and FQNNGV. CDR3 DNA sequence: TGTGCCAGCAGCGCAGCGCTGAGGAACACCGGGGAGCTGTTTTTT. Protein product: CASSAALRNTGELFF. Together with reference TRBV11-2 and TRBJ2-2, the CDR3 gives the full variable domain: EAGVAQSPRYKIIEKRQSVAFWCNPISGHATLYWYQQILGQGPKLLIQFQNNGVVDDSQLPKDRFSAERLKGVDSTLKIQPAKLEDSAVYLCASSAALRNTGELFFGEGSRLTVL.

A note on this clonotype: This may be a read error: a much more frequent sequence differs by one nucleotide. The chain is built from TRBV7-9 and TRBJ2-7, with TRBD2 as a possible D gene (6 bases). CDR1 SEHNR and CDR2 FQNEAQ come from the germline V gene (reference sequence). CDR3 length: 13 residues. V was clipped by 8 bases and J by 4 bases, with 15 bases between them. The CDR3 is CASGRGGAYEQYF. Here the CDR3 DNA reads TGTGCCAGCGGCCGCGGAGGGGCTTACGAGCAGTACTTC.

V gene TRBV12-3 or TRBV12-4 combines with J gene TRBJ2-3, with 13 positions matching TRBD2. V gave up 3 bases and J gave up 0 bases; unmatched junction bases: 12. This CDR3 is built from 20 residues. CDR3 loop: CASSFLIRLAGGPSTDTQYF. The CDR3 bases are TGTGCCAGCAGTTTCCTCATCCGACTAGCGGGGGGCCCTAGCACAGATACGCAGTATTTT.